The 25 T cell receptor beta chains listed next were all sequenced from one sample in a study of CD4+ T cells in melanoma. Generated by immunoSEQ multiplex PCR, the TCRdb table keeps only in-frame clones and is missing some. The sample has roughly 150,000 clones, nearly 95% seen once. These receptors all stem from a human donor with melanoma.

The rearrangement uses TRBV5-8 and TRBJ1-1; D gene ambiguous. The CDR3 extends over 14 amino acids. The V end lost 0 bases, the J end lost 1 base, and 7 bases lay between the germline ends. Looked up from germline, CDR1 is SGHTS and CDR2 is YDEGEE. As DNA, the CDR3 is TGTGCCAGCAGCTTGGACTCCACGAACACTGAAGCTTTCTTT. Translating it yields CASSLDSTNTEAFF.

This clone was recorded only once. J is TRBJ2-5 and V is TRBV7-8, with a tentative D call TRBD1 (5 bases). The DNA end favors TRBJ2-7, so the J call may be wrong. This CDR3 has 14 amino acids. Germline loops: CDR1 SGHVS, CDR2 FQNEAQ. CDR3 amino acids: CASSPSAGLDEQYF. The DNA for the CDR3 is TGTGCCAGCAGCCCCTCTGCAGGGTTGGACGAGCAGTACTTC.

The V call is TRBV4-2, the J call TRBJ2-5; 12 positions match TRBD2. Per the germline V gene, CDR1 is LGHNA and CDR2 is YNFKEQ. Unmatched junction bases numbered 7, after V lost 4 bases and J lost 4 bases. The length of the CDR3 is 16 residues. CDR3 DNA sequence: TGTGCCAGCAGCCCCCACAGACTAGCGGGAGTAGAGACCCAGTACTTC. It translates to CASSPHRLAGVETQYF.

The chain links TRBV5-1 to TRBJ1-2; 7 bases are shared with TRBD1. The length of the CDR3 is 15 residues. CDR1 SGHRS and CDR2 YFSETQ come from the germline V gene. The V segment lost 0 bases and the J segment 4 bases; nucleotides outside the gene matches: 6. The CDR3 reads CASSLGQGQIYGYTF. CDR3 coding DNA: TGCGCCAGCAGCTTGGGTCAGGGACAGATCTATGGCTACACCTTC.

The CDR3 sequence: CAWSVKLGQPQHF. CDR3 sequence (DNA): TGTGCCTGGAGTGTAAAACTGGGGCAGCCCCAGCATTTT. V is TRBV30 and J is TRBJ1-5; no firm D call. Germline CDR1 and CDR2: GTSNPN and SVGIG (reference sequence). Trimming took 0 bases from V and 7 from J, leaving 10 bases between them. The CDR3 is 13 amino acids.

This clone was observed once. The CDR3 DNA follows: TGTGCCAGCAGTTCCTCTAGGACAATCCTGGGGGGCTACACCTTC. Encoded protein: CASSSSRTILGGYTF. This sequence joins TRBV27 and TRBJ1-2; TRBD1 is a possible D gene (5 bases). V lost 4 bases and J 8 bases, leaving 20 bases between the germline ends. The germline V gene encodes CDR1 MNHEY and CDR2 SMNVEV (reference sequence). The CDR3 has 15 amino acids.

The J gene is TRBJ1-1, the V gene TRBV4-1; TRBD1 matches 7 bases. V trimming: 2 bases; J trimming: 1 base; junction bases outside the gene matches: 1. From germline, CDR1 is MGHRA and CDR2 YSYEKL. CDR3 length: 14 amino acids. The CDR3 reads CASSQRTGNTEAFF. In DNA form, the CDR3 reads TGCGCCAGCAGCCAACGGACAGGGAACACTGAAGCTTTCTTT.

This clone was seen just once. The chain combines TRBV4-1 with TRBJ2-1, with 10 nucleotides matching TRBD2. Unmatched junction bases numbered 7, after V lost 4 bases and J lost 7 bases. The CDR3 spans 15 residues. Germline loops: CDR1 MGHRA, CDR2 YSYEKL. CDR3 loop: CASSLIAGGQNEQFF. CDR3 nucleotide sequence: TGCGCCAGCAGCCTCATAGCGGGGGGTCAGAATGAGCAGTTCTTC.

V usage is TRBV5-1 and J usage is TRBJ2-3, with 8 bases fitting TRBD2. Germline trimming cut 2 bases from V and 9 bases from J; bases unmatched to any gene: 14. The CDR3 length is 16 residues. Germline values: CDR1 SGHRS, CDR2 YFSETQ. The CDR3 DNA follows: TGCGCCAGCAGCTTTGGGAATAGCGGGGACCCGGGGACGCAGTATTTT. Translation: CASSFGNSGDPGTQYF.

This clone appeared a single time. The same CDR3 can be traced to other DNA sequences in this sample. The CDR3 spells CASSEVRGTEAFF. The CDR3, as DNA: TGTGCCAGCAGTGAGGTCAGGGGGACTGAAGCTTTCTTT. V gene TRBV6-1 combines with J gene TRBJ1-1, with TRBD1 identical over 7 bases. The germline V gene encodes CDR1 MNHNS and CDR2 SASEGT. The V segment lost 3 bases and the J segment 5 bases; nucleotides outside the gene matches: 3. This CDR3 region has 13 residues.

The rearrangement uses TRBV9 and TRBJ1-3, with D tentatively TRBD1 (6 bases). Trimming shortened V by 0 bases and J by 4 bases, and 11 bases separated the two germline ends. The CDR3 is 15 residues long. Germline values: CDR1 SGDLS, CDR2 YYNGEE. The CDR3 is CASSVVSGVGNTIYF. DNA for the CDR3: TGTGCCAGCAGCGTAGTATCAGGGGTCGGAAACACCATATATTTT.

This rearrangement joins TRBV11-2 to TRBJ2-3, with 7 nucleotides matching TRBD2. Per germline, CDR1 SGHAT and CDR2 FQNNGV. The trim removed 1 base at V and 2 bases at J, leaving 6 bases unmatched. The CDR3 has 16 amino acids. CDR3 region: CASSLVRRGITDTQYF. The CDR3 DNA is TGTGCCAGCAGCTTAGTACGGCGGGGGATCACAGATACGCAGTATTTT.

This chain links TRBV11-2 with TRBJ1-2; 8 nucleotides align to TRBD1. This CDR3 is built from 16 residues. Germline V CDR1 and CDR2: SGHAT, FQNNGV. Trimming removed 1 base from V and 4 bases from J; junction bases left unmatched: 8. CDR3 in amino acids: CASSLGRGQGRYGYTF. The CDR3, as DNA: TGTGCCAGCAGCTTAGGCCGAGGACAGGGACGCTATGGCTACACCTTC.

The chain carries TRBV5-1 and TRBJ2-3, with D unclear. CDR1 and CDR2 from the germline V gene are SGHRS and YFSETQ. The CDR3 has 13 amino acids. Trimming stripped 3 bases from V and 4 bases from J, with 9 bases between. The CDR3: CASSYVGPDTQYF. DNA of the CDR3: TGCGCCAGCAGCTACGTAGGCCCAGATACGCAGTATTTT. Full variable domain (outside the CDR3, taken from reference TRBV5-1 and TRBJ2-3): KAGVTQTPRYLIKTRGQQVTLSCSPISGHRSVSWYQQTPGQGLQFLFEYFSETQRNKGNFPGRFSGRQFSNSRSEMNVSTLELGDSALYLCASSYVGPDTQYFGPGTRLTVL.

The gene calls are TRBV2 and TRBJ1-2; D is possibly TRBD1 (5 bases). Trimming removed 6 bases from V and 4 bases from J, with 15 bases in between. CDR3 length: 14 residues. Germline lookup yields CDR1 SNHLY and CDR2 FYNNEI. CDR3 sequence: CASRVGTGIYGYTF. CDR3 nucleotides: TGTGCCAGCAGGGTCGGGACGGGGATCTATGGCTACACCTTC.

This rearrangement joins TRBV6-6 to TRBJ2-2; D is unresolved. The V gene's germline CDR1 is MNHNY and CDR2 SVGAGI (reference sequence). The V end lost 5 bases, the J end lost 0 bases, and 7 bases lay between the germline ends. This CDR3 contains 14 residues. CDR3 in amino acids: CASSTLANTGELFF. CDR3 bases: TGTGCCAGCAGTACCCTGGCGAACACCGGGGAGCTGTTTTTT.

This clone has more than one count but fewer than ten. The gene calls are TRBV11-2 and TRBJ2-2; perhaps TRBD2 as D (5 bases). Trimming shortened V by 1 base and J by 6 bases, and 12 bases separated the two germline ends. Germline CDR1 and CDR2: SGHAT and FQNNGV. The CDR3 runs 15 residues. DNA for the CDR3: TGTGCCAGCAGCTTAGGTGGAGGATATCCCGGGGAGCTGTTTTTT. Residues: CASSLGGGYPGELFF.

The DNA of the CDR3 is TGCGCCAGCACCCTGGCCGGGCTTATGACAGATACGCAGTATTTT. This codes for CASTLAGLMTDTQYF. The J gene is TRBJ2-3, the V gene TRBV5-1; D not certain. Germline values: CDR1 SGHRS, CDR2 YFSETQ. The V and J ends lost 6 bases and 3 bases respectively, with 17 bases between them. CDR3 length equals 15 residues.

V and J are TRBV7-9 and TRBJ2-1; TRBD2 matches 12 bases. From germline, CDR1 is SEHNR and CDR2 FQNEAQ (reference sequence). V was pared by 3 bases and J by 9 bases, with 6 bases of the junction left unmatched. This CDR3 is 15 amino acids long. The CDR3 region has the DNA TGTGCCAGCAGCTTGGTTCTAGCGGGGGGGGTTGAGCAGTTCTTC. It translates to CASSLVLAGGVEQFF.

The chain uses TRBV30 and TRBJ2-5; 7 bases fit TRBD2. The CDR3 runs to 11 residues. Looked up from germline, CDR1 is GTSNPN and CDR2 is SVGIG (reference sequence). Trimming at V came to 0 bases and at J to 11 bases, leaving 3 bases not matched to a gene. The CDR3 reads CAWSVLGLQYF. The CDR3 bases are TGTGCCTGGAGTGTACTGGGACTACAGTACTTC. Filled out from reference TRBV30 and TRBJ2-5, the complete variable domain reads SQTIHQWPATLVQPVGSPLSLECTVEGTSNPNLYWYRQAAGRGLQLLFYSVGIGQISSEVPQNLSASRPQDRQFILSSKKLLLSDSGFYLCAWSVLGLQYFGPGTRLLVL.

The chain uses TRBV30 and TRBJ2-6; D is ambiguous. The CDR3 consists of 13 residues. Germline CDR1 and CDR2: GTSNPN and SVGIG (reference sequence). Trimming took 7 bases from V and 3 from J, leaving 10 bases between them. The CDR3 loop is CAFGIGGANVLTF. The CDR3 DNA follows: TGTGCCTTTGGGATCGGTGGGGCCAACGTCCTGACTTTC.

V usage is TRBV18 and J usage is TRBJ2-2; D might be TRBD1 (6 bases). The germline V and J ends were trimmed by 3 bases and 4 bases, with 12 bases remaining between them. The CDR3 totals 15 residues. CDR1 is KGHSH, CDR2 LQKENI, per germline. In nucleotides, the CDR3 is TGTGCCAGCTCACCCGACAGGCTGGGCACCGGGGAGCTGTTTTTT. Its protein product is CASSPDRLGTGELFF.

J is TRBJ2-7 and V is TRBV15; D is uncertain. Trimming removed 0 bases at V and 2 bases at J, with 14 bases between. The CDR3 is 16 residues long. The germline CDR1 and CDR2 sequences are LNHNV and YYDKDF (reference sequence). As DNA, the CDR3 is TGTGCCACCAGCAGAGATTTAGGTACGATGCCCTACGAGCAGTACTTC. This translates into CATSRDLGTMPYEQYF.

The CDR3 spells CASNWKAGGEREQYF. CDR3 nucleotides: TGTGCCAGCAATTGGAAGGCAGGGGGCGAGCGGGAGCAGTACTTC. The chain links TRBV2 to TRBJ2-7; TRBD1 agrees at 8 bases. The germline V gene has CDR1 SNHLY and CDR2 FYNNEI. This CDR3 has 15 residues. V gave up 7 bases and J gave up 7 bases; unmatched junction bases: 15.

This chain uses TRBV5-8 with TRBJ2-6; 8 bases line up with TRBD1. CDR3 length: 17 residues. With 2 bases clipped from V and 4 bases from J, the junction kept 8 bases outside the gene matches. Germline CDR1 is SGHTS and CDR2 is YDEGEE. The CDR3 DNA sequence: TGTGCCAGCAGCTTCGGACAGGGTCCTGCCGGGGCCAACGTCCTGACTTTC. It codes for CASSFGQGPAGANVLTF.